This TCR beta chain was captured by sequencing in a study of STAT3 mutations in large granular lymphocyte leukemia. For the study at large: Roughly half the longitudinally sequenced T-LGLL patients had canonical STAT3 mutations. More than half of T-LGLL patients received immunosuppressive therapy. Notes on the study in general: In T-cell large granular lymphocyte leukemia, about half of patients showed multiple immunodominant subclonotypes. Variable sampling intervals and differing treatment regimens complicated linking therapy response to TCR clonal burden changes.

In regard to this clone: Its antigen remains unknown.

Each sample's TCRbeta library yielded on average about 40,773 productive templates. Sequenced by immunoSEQ multiplex PCR; TCRdb stores in-frame clones only, minus some. Found here are fewer than 20,000 clones, 80% to 90% of them singletons; the top ten hold 8.6%. This clonotype was obtained from a man aged 50-59 years with T-cell large granular lymphocyte leukemia. Some clones in this sample may be carry-over from other donors' samples. The sample was peripheral blood mononuclear cells.

The CDR3 DNA follows: TGCGCCAGCAGCCAAGAATCCCCTAGGTACGAGCAGTACTTC. Amino acids: CASSQESPRYEQYF. This chain links TRBV4-1 with TRBJ2-7; D is unclear. The CDR3 is 14 amino acids. Germline CDR1 is MGHRA and CDR2 is YSYEKL. The V end was cut by 0 bases, the J end by 4 bases, with 10 bases between.